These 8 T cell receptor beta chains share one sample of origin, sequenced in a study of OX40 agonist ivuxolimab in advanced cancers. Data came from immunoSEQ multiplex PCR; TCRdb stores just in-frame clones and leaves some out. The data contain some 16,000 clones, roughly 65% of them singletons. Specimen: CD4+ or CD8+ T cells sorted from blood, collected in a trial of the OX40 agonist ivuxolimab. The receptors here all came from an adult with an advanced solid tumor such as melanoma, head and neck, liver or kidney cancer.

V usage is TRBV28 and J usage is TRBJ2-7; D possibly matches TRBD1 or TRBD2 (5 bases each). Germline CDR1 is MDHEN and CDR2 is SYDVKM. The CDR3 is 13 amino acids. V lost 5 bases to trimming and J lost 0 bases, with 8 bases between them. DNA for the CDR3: TGTGCCAGCAGTGGGGACGGCTCCTACGAGCAGTACTTC. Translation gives CASSGDGSYEQYF.

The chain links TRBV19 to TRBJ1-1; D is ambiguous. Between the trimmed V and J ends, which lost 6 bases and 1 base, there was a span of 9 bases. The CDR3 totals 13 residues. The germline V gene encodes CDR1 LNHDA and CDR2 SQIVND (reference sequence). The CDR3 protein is CASRVIQNTEAFF. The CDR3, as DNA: TGTGCCAGTAGAGTTATACAGAACACTGAAGCTTTCTTT.

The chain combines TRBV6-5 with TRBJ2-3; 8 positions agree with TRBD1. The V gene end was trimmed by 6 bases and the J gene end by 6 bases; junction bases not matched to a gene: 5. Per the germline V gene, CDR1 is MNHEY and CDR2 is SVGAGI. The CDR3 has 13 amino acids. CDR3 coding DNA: TGTGCCAGCAGGCAGGGGGCAGGGGATACGCAGTATTTT. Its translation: CASRQGAGDTQYF.

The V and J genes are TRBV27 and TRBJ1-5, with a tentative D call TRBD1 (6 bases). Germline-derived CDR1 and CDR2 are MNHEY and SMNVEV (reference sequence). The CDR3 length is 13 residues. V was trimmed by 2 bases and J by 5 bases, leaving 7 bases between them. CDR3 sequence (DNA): TGTGCCAGCAGTTTAGCAGGGGATCAGCCCCAGCATTTT. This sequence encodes CASSLAGDQPQHF.

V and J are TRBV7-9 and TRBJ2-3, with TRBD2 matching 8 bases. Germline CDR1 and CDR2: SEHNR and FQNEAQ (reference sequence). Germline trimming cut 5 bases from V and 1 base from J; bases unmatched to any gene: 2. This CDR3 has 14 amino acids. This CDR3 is CASSKGLGTDTQYF. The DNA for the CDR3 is TGTGCCAGCAGCAAGGGACTAGGCACAGATACGCAGTATTTT.

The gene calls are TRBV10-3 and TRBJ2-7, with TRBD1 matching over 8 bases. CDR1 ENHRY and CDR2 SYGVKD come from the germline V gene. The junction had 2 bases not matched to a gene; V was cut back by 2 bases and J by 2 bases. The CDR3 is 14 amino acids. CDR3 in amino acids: CAISEGGQAYEQYF. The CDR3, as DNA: TGTGCCATCAGTGAGGGGGGACAGGCCTACGAGCAGTACTTC.

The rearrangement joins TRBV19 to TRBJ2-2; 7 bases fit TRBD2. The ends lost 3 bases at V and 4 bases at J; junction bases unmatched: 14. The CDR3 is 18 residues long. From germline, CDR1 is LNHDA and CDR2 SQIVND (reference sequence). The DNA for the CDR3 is TGTGCCAGTAGTATGGGTGGACTAGGTCAGGCAGGCACCGGGGAGCTGTTTTTT. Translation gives CASSMGGLGQAGTGELFF.

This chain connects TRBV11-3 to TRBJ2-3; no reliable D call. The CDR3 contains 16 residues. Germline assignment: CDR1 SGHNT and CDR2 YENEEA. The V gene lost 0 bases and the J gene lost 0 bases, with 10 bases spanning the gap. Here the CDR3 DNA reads TGTGCCAGCAGCTTAGAGTTGGTTCTTAGCACAGATACGCAGTATTTT. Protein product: CASSLELVLSTDTQYF.